This entry lists 18 T cell receptor beta chains sequenced from one sample in a study of identical twins. Using its own MiXCR run on the 5' RACE reads, TCRdb lists one record per CDR3 protein. Among hundreds of thousands of distinct CDR3 sequences listed, around 21% were seen once. These data are also associated with another study on T cells expressing NK-cell markers.

What was sequenced was PBMCs. The receptor source for this set is a woman between 18 and 29 years old in good health.

This clonotype was detected a few times. The gene calls are TRBV7-9 and TRBJ2-5; D is possibly TRBD1 (6 bases). From germline, CDR1 is SEHNR and CDR2 FQNEAQ (reference sequence). CDR3 length: 14 amino acids. The ends were cut back, 5 bases at V and 2 bases at J, with 12 bases in the middle. CDR3 sequence reads: CASSRTGNQETQYF. The DNA for the CDR3 is TGTGCCAGCAGCCGTACAGGGAATCAAGAGACCCAGTACTTC.

This clonotype was observed a few times. The chain couples TRBV29-1 to TRBJ1-1; TRBD1 matches at 8 bases. CDR3 length: 13 residues. Trimming took 4 bases from V and 4 from J; bases not matched to a gene: 5. CDR1 SQVTM and CDR2 ANQGSEA come from the germline V gene. The DNA for the CDR3 is TGCAGCGTTGCGCAGGGGGCCGGCACTGAAGCTTTCTTT. Translating gives CSVAQGAGTEAFF. Complete variable domain (other parts from reference TRBV29-1 and TRBJ1-1): SAVISQKPSRDICQRGTSLTIQCQVDSQVTMMFWYRQQPGQSLTLIATANQGSEATYESGFVIDKFPISRPNLTFSTLTVSNMSPEDSSIYLCSVAQGAGTEAFFGQGTRLTVV.

This clonotype occurred many times. This rearrangement joins TRBV20-1 to TRBJ2-3; D unresolved. The germline V and J ends were trimmed by 5 bases and 1 base, with 7 bases remaining between them. CDR1 and CDR2 (germline): DFQATT, SNEGSKA (reference sequence). This CDR3 contains 12 residues. This CDR3 is CSASEGTDTQYF. The CDR3 nucleotides are TGCAGTGCTTCAGAGGGCACAGATACGCAGTATTTT.

Concerning this clonotype itself: This CDR3 is missing its conserved last phenylalanine or tryptophan, likely due to a read error. CDR3 DNA: TGTGCCAGCAGTTGGGCCGGACAGCCGTCCTACGAGCAGTACTAC. Translated: CASSWAGQPSYEQYY. The chain recombines TRBV6-5 with TRBJ2-7, with a possible D match to TRBD1 (6 bases). V gave up 4 bases and J gave up 1 base, with 14 bases separating them. Germline CDR1 and CDR2: MNHEY and SVGAGI. The CDR3 is made up of 15 amino acids.

The V call is TRBV6-7, the J call TRBJ2-2; tentatively, D is TRBD2 (5 bases). TRBV6-7 is designated an ORF whose function remains uncertain. V lost 6 bases, J lost 4 bases, and 12 bases lay in between. This CDR3 contains 14 residues. DNA for the CDR3: TGTGCCAGCAGACAAGAGCGGACCACCGGGGAGCTGTTTTTT. It translates to CASRQERTTGELFF.

This clonotype was counted a few times. The rearrangement uses TRBV6-5 and TRBJ2-7; 9 bases are a match to TRBD2. The CDR3 contains 18 residues. Per germline, CDR1 MNHEY and CDR2 SVGAGI. V lost 0 bases, J lost 5 bases, and 14 bases stayed unmatched. The CDR3 sequence: CASSYSRGVGTSFDEQYF. DNA of the CDR3: TGTGCCAGCAGTTACTCGAGGGGGGTCGGGACTAGCTTCGACGAGCAGTACTTC.

This clonotype was seen a handful of times. V gene TRBV6-5 combines with J gene TRBJ2-7; 7 bases fit TRBD1. The CDR3 contains 15 residues. CDR1 MNHEY and CDR2 SVGAGI come from the germline V gene. Trimming took 4 bases from V and 7 from J; bases not matched to a gene: 13. The CDR3 DNA reads TGTGCCAGCAGTTCGACCGACAGGGCTTCCCGAGAGCAGTACTTC. Translating it yields CASSSTDRASREQYF.

The V gene is TRBV6-5, the J gene TRBJ2-5; 10 bases fit TRBD1. This CDR3 has 16 amino acids. The trim removed 4 bases at V and 5 bases at J, leaving 10 bases unmatched. Germline assignment: CDR1 MNHEY and CDR2 SVGAGI. DNA for the CDR3: TGTGCCAGCAGTTTCCCCGGGACAGGGGCCGGGGAGACCCAGTACTTC. Its translation is CASSFPGTGAGETQYF.

This clonotype has more than one count but fewer than ten. This rearrangement joins TRBV6-5 to TRBJ2-5; D might be TRBD2 (5 bases). The CDR3 has 14 residues. CDR1 MNHEY and CDR2 SVGAGI come from the germline V gene. The V end lost 0 bases, the J end lost 5 bases, and 10 bases lay between the germline ends. The CDR3 protein is CASSYSRVEETQYF. CDR3 DNA: TGTGCCAGCAGTTACTCGCGGGTGGAGGAGACCCAGTACTTC.

The chain uses TRBV7-9 and TRBJ1-2; TRBD1 matches 8 bases. Germline V gene data show CDR1 as SEHNR and CDR2 as FQNEAQ (reference sequence). The V segment lost 6 bases and the J segment 9 bases; nucleotides outside the gene matches: 6. The CDR3 is 12 amino acids. In DNA, the CDR3 is TGTGCCAGCAGTGAGGGACAGGATCGCTACACCTTC. Translation: CASSEGQDRYTF. Full variable domain (rest looked up from reference TRBV7-9 and TRBJ1-2): DTGVSQNPRHKITKRGQNVTFRCDPISEHNRLYWYRQTLGQGPEFLTYFQNEAQLEKSRLLSDRFSAERPKGSFSTLEIQRTEQGDSAMYLCASSEGQDRYTFGSGTRLTVV.

This clonotype was observed a handful of times. The V call is TRBV20-1, the J call TRBJ2-1; 9 positions agree with TRBD1. This CDR3 is built from 13 residues. V lost 6 bases to trimming and J lost 8 bases; unmatched junction nucleotides: 8. Looked up from germline, CDR1 is DFQATT and CDR2 is SNEGSKA (reference sequence). CDR3 sequence reads: CSASGTGTDEQFF. CDR3 nucleotide sequence: TGCAGTGCCTCCGGGACAGGGACGGATGAGCAGTTCTTC.

This clonotype came up a few times. The chain links TRBV4-3 to TRBJ2-1; weak D call: TRBD1 (6 bases). Germline-derived CDR1 and CDR2 are LGHNA and YSLEER. There are 17 residues in the CDR3. Trimming removed 0 bases from V and 8 bases from J, with 20 bases in between. The CDR3 nucleotides are TGCGCCAGCAGCCAAGAGAGAGTAGCGCCAGGGGTCGATGAGCAGTTCTTC. Its translation: CASSQERVAPGVDEQFF.

This clonotype appeared many times. V usage is TRBV6-2 or TRBV6-3 and J usage is TRBJ2-1; the D is unclear. Germline CDR1 is MNHEY and CDR2 is SVGEGT. CDR3 length: 12 amino acids. Trimming shortened V by 5 bases and J by 6 bases, and 8 bases separated the two germline ends. The CDR3 protein is CASSPYRNEQFF. CDR3 nucleotide sequence: TGTGCCAGCAGTCCTTACCGCAATGAGCAGTTCTTC.

The CDR3 protein is CASSQRRGTEAFF. The CDR3 bases are TGTGCCAGCAGCCAACGACGGGGTACTGAAGCTTTCTTT. V gene TRBV3-1 combines with J gene TRBJ1-1; D is unclear. Per germline, CDR1 LGHDT and CDR2 YNNKEL (reference sequence). V dropped 2 bases and J dropped 5 bases, with 9 bases sitting between them. The CDR3 consists of 13 residues.

This clonotype has a handful of counts. This sequence joins TRBV12-3 or TRBV12-4 and TRBJ2-1; D possibly corresponds to TRBD2 (7 bases). The CDR3 consists of 14 residues. V lost 4 bases, J lost 8 bases, and 15 bases lay in between. CDR3 residues: CASSSLREGDEQFF. The DNA of the CDR3 is TGTGCCAGCAGTTCCCTCAGGGAGGGGGATGAGCAGTTCTTC.

This clonotype was observed a handful of times. The CDR3 protein is CASSQNGGLNTGELFF. The CDR3 DNA reads as TGCGCCAGCAGCCAGAATGGTGGACTGAACACCGGGGAGCTGTTTTTT. V gene TRBV4-3 combines with J gene TRBJ2-2, with a possible D match to TRBD2 (5 bases). The V end was cut by 3 bases, the J end by 1 base, with 12 bases between. The CDR3 is made up of 16 amino acids. The germline gives CDR1 LGHNA, CDR2 YSLEER.

This clonotype was counted only a few times. The gene calls are TRBV6-5 and TRBJ1-1; the match to TRBD1 covers 7 bases. The germline gives CDR1 MNHEY, CDR2 SVGAGI. Germline trimming cut 6 bases from V and 4 bases from J; bases unmatched to any gene: 8. The CDR3 is 14 amino acids. CDR3 region: CASSYDQGGTEAFF. CDR3 coding DNA: TGTGCCAGCAGCTACGATCAGGGGGGCACTGAAGCTTTCTTT.

This clonotype was detected only a few times. CDR3 sequence (DNA): TGTGCCAGCAGCTGGTCGAGCGGGAGGAACAATGAGCAGTTCTTC. Amino acid sequence: CASSWSSGRNNEQFF. V is TRBV7-9 and J is TRBJ2-1; 9 positions agree with TRBD2. The V and J ends lost 4 bases and 5 bases, in that order; junction bases with no gene match: 6. Germline lookup yields CDR1 SEHNR and CDR2 FQNEAQ (reference sequence). CDR3 length: 15 residues. Complete variable domain (other parts from reference TRBV7-9 and TRBJ2-1): DTGVSQNPRHKITKRGQNVTFRCDPISEHNRLYWYRQTLGQGPEFLTYFQNEAQLEKSRLLSDRFSAERPKGSFSTLEIQRTEQGDSAMYLCASSWSSGRNNEQFFGPGTRLTVL.